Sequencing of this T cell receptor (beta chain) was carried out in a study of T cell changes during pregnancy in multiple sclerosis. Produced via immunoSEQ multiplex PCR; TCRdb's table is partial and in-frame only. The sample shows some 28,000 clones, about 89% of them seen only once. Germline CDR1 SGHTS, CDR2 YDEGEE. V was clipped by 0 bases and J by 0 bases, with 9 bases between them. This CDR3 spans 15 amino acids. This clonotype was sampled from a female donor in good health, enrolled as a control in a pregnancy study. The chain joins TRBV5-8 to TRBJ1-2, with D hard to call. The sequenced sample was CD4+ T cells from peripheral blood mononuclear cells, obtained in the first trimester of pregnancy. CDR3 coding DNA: TGTGCCAGCAGCTTGGTAGCCGTTACTAACTATGGCTACACCTTC. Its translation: CASSLVAVTNYGYTF. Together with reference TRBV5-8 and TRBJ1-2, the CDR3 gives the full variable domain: EAGVTQSPTHLIKTRGQQATLRCSPISGHTSVYWYQQALGLGLQFLLWYDEGEERNRGNFPPRFSGRQFPNYSSELNVNALELEDSALYLCASSLVAVTNYGYTFGSGTRLTVV.